These 8 T cell receptor beta chains were sequenced from one sample in a study of blood T cells in healthy people across ages. Primed by a sample-barcoded 5' primer and a J-beta primer mix, a second PCR proceeded for 7 to 11 cycles. TCRdb recomputed calls from the 5' RACE reads with MiXCR, one row per CDR3 protein. The sample consists of about 800,000 distinct CDR3 sequences, around 25% of them appearing once. In addition, the sample was reused for a study of T cells of mothers and their children.

Sequencing was carried out using blood. These receptors all come from a boy younger than 18 in good health.

The chain links TRBV2 to TRBJ2-1; a possible D gene is TRBD2 (5 bases). With the DNA end fitting TRBJ2-5 better, the J assignment may be wrong. Germline CDR1 is SNHLY and CDR2 is FYNNEI. The CDR3 consists of 15 residues. In nucleotides, the CDR3 is TGTGCCAGCAGTGCCGGGAACCCTGGTAGGGAGACCCAGTACTTC. Amino acid sequence: CASSAGNPGRETQYF.

This clonotype was counted only a few times. The V call is TRBV4-3, the J call TRBJ1-1; D gene uncertain. Deletions cut 0 bases from V and 2 bases from J, with 13 bases between. Germline values: CDR1 LGHNA, CDR2 YSLEER. This CDR3 has 16 residues. CDR3 coding DNA: TGCGCCAGCAGCCAAGATATTGGCAGATTTAACACTGAAGCTTTCTTT. It specifies CASSQDIGRFNTEAFF.

This clonotype was counted a few times. The chain combines TRBV20-1 with TRBJ2-7; TRBD2 agrees at 10 bases. Germline lookup yields CDR1 DFQATT and CDR2 SNEGSKA (reference sequence). V trimming: 3 bases; J trimming: 4 bases; junction bases outside the gene matches: 6. This CDR3 comprises 14 residues. As DNA, the CDR3 is TGCAGTGCTAGTAGCGGGGGGAGGGGGTACGAGCAGTACTTC. Translated: CSASSGGRGYEQYF.

CDR3 nucleotide sequence: TGCAGCGTTGAATTACGTCTAGCGGGAGCTTTGGATGAGCAGTTCTTC. It specifies CSVELRLAGALDEQFF. This rearrangement joins TRBV29-1 to TRBJ2-5; 10 nucleotides agree with TRBD2. TRBJ2-1 explains the end of the DNA better; the J call may be wrong. Germline values: CDR1 SQVTM, CDR2 ANQGSEA. This CDR3 region has 16 residues.

This clonotype was detected a few times. This chain links TRBV4-3 with TRBJ1-2; D remains ambiguous. CDR3 length: 13 amino acids. V lost 2 bases, J lost 4 bases, and 8 bases lay in between. Germline CDR1 is LGHNA and CDR2 is YSLEER. Here the CDR3 reads CASSQKGVYGYTF. CDR3 DNA sequence: TGCGCCAGCAGCCAAAAGGGAGTCTATGGCTACACCTTC.

This chain links TRBV7-6 with TRBJ2-7; D assignment may be TRBD1 or TRBD2 (5 bases each). CDR3 length: 17 amino acids. In germline, CDR1 is SGHVS, CDR2 FNYEAQ. V was trimmed by 5 bases and J by 7 bases, leaving 27 bases between them. The CDR3 region is CASSPWGGFVSEGEQYF. DNA of the CDR3: TGTGCCAGCAGCCCCTGGGGTGGTTTTGTCTCCGAGGGGGAGCAGTACTTC.

The chain links TRBV7-9 to TRBJ2-5; weak D call: TRBD2 (6 bases). The CDR3 runs 17 residues. V shed 1 base and J shed 4 bases, with 19 bases lying between them. Germline lookup yields CDR1 SEHNR and CDR2 FQNEAQ (reference sequence). The DNA of the CDR3 is TGTGCCAGCAGCTTAGTTTCGGGAGCTCCGGGACGAGAGACCCAGTACTTC. Encoded protein: CASSLVSGAPGRETQYF.

The rearrangement links TRBV11-1 to TRBJ2-6, with D tentatively TRBD1 (6 bases). This CDR3 spans 15 amino acids. V was clipped by 4 bases and J by 2 bases, with 9 bases between them. Germline CDR1 and CDR2: SGHAT and FQDESV (reference sequence). The CDR3 DNA reads TGTGCCAGCAGCTGGACAGACGCTGGGGCCAACGTCCTGACTTTC. It yields the protein CASSWTDAGANVLTF.